This TCR beta chain derives from a study of human T cells and chemical hapten exposure. The table lists this clonotype with many counts. As yet, its antigen is unknown. Time point meaning: pre-sensitization, week 0. The treatment is: therapeutic diphenylcyclopropenone sensitization with weekly scalp DPC. The study, taken as a whole, reports: Each of the donors had alopecia, so their immune responses may not resemble those of healthy people.

MiXCR, run by TCRdb on the RACE reads, gives a single entry per CDR3 protein. The sample has 80,000 to 95,000 distinct CDR3 sequences, 9.6% seen once. The sample consisted of whole blood, taken in connection with sensitization to the hapten diphenylcyclopropenone (DPC). This TCR was sampled from a woman aged 40 to 50 with alopecia areata. Some clones in this sample may be carry-over from other donors' samples.

The CDR3 here is CASSLLAGAQETQYF. Here the CDR3 DNA reads TGTGCCAGCAGCTTGTTAGCGGGGGCTCAAGAGACCCAGTACTTC. The chain is built from TRBV7-9 and TRBJ2-5; TRBD2 matches at 9 bases. The CDR3 is 15 residues long. Looked up from germline, CDR1 is SEHNR and CDR2 is FQNEAQ (reference sequence). With 3 bases clipped from V and 2 bases from J, the junction kept 4 bases outside the gene matches.